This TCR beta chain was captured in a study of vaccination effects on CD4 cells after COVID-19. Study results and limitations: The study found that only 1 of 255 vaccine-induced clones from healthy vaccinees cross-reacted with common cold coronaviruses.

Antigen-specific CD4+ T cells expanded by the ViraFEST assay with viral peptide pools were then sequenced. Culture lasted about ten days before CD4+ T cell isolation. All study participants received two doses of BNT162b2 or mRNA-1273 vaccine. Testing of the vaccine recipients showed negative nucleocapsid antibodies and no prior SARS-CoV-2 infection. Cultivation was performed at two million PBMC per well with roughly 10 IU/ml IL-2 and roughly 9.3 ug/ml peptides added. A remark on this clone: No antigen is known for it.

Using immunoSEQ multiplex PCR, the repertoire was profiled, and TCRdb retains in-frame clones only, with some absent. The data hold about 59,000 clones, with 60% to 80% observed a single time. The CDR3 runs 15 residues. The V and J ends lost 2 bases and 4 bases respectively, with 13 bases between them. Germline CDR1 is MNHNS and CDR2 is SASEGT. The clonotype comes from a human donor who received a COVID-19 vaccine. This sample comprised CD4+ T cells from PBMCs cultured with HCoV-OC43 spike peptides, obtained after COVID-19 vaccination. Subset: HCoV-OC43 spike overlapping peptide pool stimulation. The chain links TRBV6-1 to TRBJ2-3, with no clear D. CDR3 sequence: CASSELGQGPDTQYF. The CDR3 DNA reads TGTGCCAGCAGTGAACTAGGGCAAGGGCCAGATACGCAGTATTTT.